This is a list of T cell receptor beta chains from one sample in a study of T cell changes during pregnancy in multiple sclerosis. The data were produced by immunoSEQ multiplex PCR, yet TCRdb's version contains in-frame clones alone and is incomplete. In the table there are around 96,000 clones, almost 95% of which are singletons. This sample comprised peripheral blood, obtained in the third trimester of pregnancy. The source of these receptors is a female donor with multiple sclerosis, enrolled in a pregnancy study. CDR3s include the opening cysteine and the closing phenylalanine or tryptophan. The order of the fields is J gene, CDR3 length, V gene, CDR3 protein.

TRBJ1-1 13 TRBV9 CASSVAKEGEAFF
TRBJ2-7 16 TRBV10-3 CAISDPTSGKSYEQYF
TRBJ2-5 14 TRBV5-1 CASSLQGQKETQYF
TRBJ1-1 12 TRBV28 CASSTGNTEAFF
TRBJ1-1 15 TRBV7-9 CASSLVTGLNTEAFF
TRBJ1-5 15 TRBV19 CASNSRTGGNQPQHF
TRBJ1-4 15 TRBV30 CAWSAHREGYEKLFF
TRBJ2-1 15 TRBV19 CASSIGLAGGREQFF
TRBJ2-7 14 TRBV27 CASSYGLNVYEQYF
TRBJ2-7 14 TRBV9 CASSVGQGTYEQYF
TRBJ2-7 12 TRBV7-2 CASSFRQAEQYF
TRBJ2-1 15 TRBV5-1 CASSLGTSGNNEQFF